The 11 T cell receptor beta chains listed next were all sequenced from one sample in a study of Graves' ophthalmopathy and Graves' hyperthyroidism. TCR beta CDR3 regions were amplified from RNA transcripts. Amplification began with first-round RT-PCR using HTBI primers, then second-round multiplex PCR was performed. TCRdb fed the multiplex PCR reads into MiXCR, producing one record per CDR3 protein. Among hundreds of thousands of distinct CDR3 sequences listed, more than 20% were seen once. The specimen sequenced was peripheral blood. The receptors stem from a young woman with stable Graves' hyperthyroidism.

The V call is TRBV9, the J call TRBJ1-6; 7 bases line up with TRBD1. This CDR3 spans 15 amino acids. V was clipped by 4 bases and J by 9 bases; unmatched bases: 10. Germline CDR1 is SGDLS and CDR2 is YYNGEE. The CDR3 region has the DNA TGTGCCAGCAGCACGCAGACAGGGTCCGGTTCACCCCTCCACTTT. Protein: CASSTQTGSGSPLHF.

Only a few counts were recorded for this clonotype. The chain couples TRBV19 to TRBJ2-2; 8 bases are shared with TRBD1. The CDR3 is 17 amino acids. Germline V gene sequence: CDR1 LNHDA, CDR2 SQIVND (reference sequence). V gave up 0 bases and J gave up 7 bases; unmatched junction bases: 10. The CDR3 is CASSIDRLDRVDGELFF. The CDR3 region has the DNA TGTGCCAGTAGTATAGATCGATTGGACAGGGTCGACGGGGAGCTGTTTTTT.

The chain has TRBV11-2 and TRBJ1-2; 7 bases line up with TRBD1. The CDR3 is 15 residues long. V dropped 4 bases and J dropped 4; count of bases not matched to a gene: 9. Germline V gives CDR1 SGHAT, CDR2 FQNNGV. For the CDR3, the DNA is TGTGCCAGCAGCTGGGTCCGACAGGGCGGCTATGGCTACACCTTC. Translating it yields CASSWVRQGGYGYTF.

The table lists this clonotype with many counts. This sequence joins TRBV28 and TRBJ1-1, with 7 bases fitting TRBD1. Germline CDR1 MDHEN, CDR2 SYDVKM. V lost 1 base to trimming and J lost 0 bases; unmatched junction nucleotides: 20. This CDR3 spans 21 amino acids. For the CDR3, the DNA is TGTGCCAGCAGTTTATTTATTTGGGTAGGCAGGGGGGCGGAAATGAACACTGAAGCTTTCTTT. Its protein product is CASSLFIWVGRGAEMNTEAFF.

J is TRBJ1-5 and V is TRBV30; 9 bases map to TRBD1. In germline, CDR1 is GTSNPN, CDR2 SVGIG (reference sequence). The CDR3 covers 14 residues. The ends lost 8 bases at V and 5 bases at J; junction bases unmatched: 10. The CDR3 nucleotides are TGTGCCGGAGGTAAACAGGGGGCTTATCAGCCCCAGCATTTT. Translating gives CAGGKQGAYQPQHF.

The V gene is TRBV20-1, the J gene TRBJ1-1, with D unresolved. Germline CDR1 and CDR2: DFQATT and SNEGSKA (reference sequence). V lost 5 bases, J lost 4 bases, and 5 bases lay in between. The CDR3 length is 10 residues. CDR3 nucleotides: TGCAGTGCTCAGGCCACTGAAGCTTTCTTT. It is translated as CSAQATEAFF.

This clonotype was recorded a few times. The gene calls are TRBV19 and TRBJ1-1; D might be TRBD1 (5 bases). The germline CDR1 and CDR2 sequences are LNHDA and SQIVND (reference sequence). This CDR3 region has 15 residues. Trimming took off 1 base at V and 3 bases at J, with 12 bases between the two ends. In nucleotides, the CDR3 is TGTGCCAGTAGTATAGCCCGGGGGATTTACACTGAAGCTTTCTTT. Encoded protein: CASSIARGIYTEAFF.

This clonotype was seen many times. CDR3 residues: CASSYGMRGLDEQYF. The CDR3 DNA reads TGTGCCAGCAGTTACGGAATGAGGGGGCTCGACGAGCAGTACTTC. The V gene is TRBV6-5, the J gene TRBJ2-7; 7 nucleotides line up with TRBD1. V lost 2 bases, J lost 5 bases, and 9 bases stayed unmatched. This CDR3 comprises 15 residues. The germline V gene encodes CDR1 MNHEY and CDR2 SVGAGI.

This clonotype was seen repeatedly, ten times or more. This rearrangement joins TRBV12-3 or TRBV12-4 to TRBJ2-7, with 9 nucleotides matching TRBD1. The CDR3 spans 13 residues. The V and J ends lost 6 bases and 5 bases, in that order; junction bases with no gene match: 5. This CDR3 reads CASSQDRGDEQYF. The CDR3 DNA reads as TGTGCCAGCAGCCAGGACAGGGGTGACGAGCAGTACTTC.

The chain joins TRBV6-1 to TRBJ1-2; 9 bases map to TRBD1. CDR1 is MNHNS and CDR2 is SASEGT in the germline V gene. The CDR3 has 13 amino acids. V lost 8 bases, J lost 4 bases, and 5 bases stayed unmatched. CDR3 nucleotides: TGTGCCAGCGGGGGACAGGGATTCTATGGCTACACCTTC. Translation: CASGGQGFYGYTF.

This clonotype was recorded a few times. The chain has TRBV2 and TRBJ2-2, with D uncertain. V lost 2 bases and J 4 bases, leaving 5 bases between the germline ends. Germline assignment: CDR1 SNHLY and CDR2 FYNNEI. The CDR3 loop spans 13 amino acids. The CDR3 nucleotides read TGTGCCAGCAGTGAATTTAGCACCGGGGAGCTGTTTTTT. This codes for CASSEFSTGELFF.